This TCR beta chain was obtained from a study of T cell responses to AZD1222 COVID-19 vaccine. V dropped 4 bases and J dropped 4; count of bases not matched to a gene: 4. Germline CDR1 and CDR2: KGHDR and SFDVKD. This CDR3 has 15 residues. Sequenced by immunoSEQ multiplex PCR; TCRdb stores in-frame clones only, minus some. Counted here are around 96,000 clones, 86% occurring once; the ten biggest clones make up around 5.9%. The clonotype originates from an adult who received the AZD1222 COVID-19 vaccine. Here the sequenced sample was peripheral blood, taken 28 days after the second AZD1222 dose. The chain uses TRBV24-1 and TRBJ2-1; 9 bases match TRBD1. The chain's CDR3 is CATSDGQGSYNEQFF. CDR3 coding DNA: TGTGCCACCAGTGACGGACAGGGGTCATACAATGAGCAGTTCTTC.